A single sample gave rise to the 9 T cell receptor beta chains below, sequenced in a study of T cells in localized non-small cell lung cancer. Here immunoSEQ multiplex PCR was the method, and the copy in TCRdb shows in-frame clones only, minus some. The profile shows 130,000 or so clones, approximately 88% of them singletons. Sample: peripheral blood, taken before any cancer treatment. The receptor source for this set is a female donor aged 60 or older with stage I lung adenocarcinoma.

This chain joins TRBV9 and TRBJ2-7; D is perhaps TRBD2 (5 bases). Germline CDR1 is SGDLS and CDR2 is YYNGEE. The V end was cut by 4 bases, the J end by 2 bases, with 13 bases between. This CDR3 spans 14 amino acids. The CDR3 region is CASSPYKEAYEQYF. The CDR3 DNA reads as TGTGCCAGCAGCCCTTACAAGGAGGCCTACGAGCAGTACTTC. Complete variable domain (other parts from reference TRBV9 and TRBJ2-7): DSGVTQTPKHLITATGQRVTLRCSPRSGDLSVYWYQQSLDQGLQFLIQYYNGEERAKGNILERFSAQQFPDLHSELNLSSLELGDSALYFCASSPYKEAYEQYFGPGTRLTVT.

The gene calls are TRBV2 and TRBJ2-1; 7 bases are shared with TRBD1. The junction had 5 bases not matched to a gene; V was cut back by 7 bases and J by 5 bases. This CDR3 spans 13 amino acids. Germline CDR1 reads SNHLY; CDR2 reads FYNNEI. The CDR3, as DNA: TGTGCCAGCATGCCCGACAGGGACAATGAGCAGTTCTTC. Protein product: CASMPDRDNEQFF.

The rearrangement joins TRBV11-1 to TRBJ2-1; no clear D. Germline assignment: CDR1 SGHAT and CDR2 FQDESV (reference sequence). V lost 2 bases and J lost 10, with 12 bases in between. This CDR3 comprises 13 residues. In nucleotides, the CDR3 is TGTGCCAGCAGCTTAATGAGGTTAGGCGAGCAGTTCTTC. Translating it yields CASSLMRLGEQFF.

This clone was picked up one time. The chain has TRBV21-1 and TRBJ2-5; the listed D gene, TRBD1, was not tested against the DNA. TRBV21-1 is a pseudogene locus. The CDR3 is 17 amino acids. The CDR3 is CASSKVDIYRVEETQYF. The CDR3, as DNA: TGTGCCAGCAGCAAAGTGGACATCTACAGGGTGGAAGAGACCCAGTACTTC.

This rearrangement joins TRBV30 to TRBJ1-1; 7 nucleotides line up with TRBD1. From germline, CDR1 is GTSNPN and CDR2 SVGIG (reference sequence). The CDR3 has 12 amino acids. With 3 bases clipped from V and 6 bases from J, the junction kept 4 bases outside the gene matches. CDR3 nucleotide sequence: TGTGCCTGGAGCAACAGGGGATCTGAAGCTTTCTTT. This sequence encodes CAWSNRGSEAFF.

This chain joins TRBV10-1 and TRBJ2-3; D is uncertain. Germline loops: CDR1 WNHNN, CDR2 SYGVQD (reference sequence). The CDR3 loop spans 13 amino acids. Trimming removed 3 bases at V and 3 bases at J, with 7 bases between. This CDR3 reads CASSDTFTDTQYF. As DNA, the CDR3 is TGCGCCAGCAGTGATACCTTTACAGATACGCAGTATTTT.

The CDR3 loop is CASSPPTNEKLFF. The CDR3 DNA reads as TGTGCCAGCTCACCACCGACTAATGAAAAACTGTTTTTT. The chain combines TRBV18 with TRBJ1-4; D unresolved. Germline V lookup: CDR1 KGHSH, CDR2 LQKENI. Trimming cost V 0 bases and J 2 bases, with 1 base left between them. CDR3 length: 13 amino acids.

The chain recombines TRBV30 with TRBJ2-7; the match to TRBD1 covers 12 bases. From germline, CDR1 is GTSNPN and CDR2 SVGIG (reference sequence). The CDR3 is made up of 13 amino acids. J lost 9 bases, V lost 5 bases, and 8 bases had no gene match. CDR3 region: CAWAGDRGRRQYF. The DNA for the CDR3 is TGTGCCTGGGCTGGGGACAGGGGGCGCCGGCAGTACTTC.

CDR3 in amino acids: CASSAGLPNEQFF. In DNA, the CDR3 is TGTGCCAGCAGCGCAGGACTTCCCAATGAGCAGTTCTTC. The chain combines TRBV5-4 with TRBJ2-1; TRBD2 is a possible D gene (5 bases). This CDR3 is built from 13 residues. CDR1 and CDR2 from the germline V gene are SGHNT and YYREEE (reference sequence). The V end lost 4 bases, the J end lost 6 bases, and 11 bases lay between the germline ends.